This T cell receptor (beta chain) was captured by sequencing in a study of blood T cells in healthy people across ages. CDR1 and CDR2 (germline): SGHTA, FQGNSA. CDR3 length equals 15 residues. Then a second PCR, running about 7 to 11 cycles, was carried out with a sample-barcoded 5' primer and a J-beta primer mix. TCRdb reprocessed the 5' RACE reads via MiXCR and lists one record per CDR3 protein. The sample holds some 1.7 million distinct CDR3 sequences, 28% seen once. Notes on this clonotype: This may stem from a read error, because a much larger clone lies one nucleotide away.

Sequenced input: blood. V gene TRBV7-2 combines with J gene TRBJ1-5; D possibly corresponds to TRBD1 (6 bases). The receptor's source is a woman in her twenties or thirties in good health. Here the CDR3 reads CANSLAGNRAEPQHF. CDR3 coding DNA: TGTGCCAACAGCTTAGCAGGGAACAGGGCTGAGCCCCAGCATTTT.